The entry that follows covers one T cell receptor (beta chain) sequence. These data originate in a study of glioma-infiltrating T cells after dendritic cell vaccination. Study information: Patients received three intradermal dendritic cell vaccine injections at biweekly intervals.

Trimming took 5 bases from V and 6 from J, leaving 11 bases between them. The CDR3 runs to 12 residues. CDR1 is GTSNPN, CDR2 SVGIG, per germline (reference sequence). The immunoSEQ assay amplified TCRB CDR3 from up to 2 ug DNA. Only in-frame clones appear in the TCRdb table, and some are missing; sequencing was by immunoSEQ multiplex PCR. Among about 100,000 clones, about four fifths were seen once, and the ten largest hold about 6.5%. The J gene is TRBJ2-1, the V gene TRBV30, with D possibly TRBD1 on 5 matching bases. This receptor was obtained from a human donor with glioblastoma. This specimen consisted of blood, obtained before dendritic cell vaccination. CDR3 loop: CAWSFRANEQFF. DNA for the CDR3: TGTGCCTGGTCGTTCAGGGCCAATGAGCAGTTCTTC.